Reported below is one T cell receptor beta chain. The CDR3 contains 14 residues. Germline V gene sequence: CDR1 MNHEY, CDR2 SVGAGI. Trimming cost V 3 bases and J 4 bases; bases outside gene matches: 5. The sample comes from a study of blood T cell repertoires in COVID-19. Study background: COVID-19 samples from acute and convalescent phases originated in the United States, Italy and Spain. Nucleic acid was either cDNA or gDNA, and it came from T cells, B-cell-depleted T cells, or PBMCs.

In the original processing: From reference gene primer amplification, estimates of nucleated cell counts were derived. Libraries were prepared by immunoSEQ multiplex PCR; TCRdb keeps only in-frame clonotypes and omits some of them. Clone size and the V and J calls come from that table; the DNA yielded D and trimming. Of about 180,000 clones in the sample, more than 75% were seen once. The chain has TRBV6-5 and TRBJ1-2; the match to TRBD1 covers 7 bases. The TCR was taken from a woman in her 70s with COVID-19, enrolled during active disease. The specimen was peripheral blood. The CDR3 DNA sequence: TGTGCCAGCAGTTATAGAGACAGGGCCTATGGCTACACCTTC. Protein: CASSYRDRAYGYTF.